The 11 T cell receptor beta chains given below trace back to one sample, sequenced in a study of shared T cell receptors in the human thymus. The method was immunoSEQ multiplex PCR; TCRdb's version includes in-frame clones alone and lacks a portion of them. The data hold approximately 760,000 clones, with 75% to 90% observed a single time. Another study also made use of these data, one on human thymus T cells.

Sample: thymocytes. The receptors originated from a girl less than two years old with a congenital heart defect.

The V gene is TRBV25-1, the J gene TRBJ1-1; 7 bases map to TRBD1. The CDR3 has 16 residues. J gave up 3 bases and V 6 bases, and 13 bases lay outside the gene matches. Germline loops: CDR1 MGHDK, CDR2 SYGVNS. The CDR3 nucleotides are TGTGCCAGCAGAGAACTAAGACAGGGTATCTACACTGAAGCTTTCTTT. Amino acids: CASRELRQGIYTEAFF. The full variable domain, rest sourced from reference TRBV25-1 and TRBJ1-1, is EADIYQTPRYLVIGTGKKITLECSQTMGHDKMYWYQQDPGMELHLIHYSYGVNSTEKGDLSSESTVSRIRTEHFPLTLESARPSHTSQYLCASRELRQGIYTEAFFGQGTRLTVV.

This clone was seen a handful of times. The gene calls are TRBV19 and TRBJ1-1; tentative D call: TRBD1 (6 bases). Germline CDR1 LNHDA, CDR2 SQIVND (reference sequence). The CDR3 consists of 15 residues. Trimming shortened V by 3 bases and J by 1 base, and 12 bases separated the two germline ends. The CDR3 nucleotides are TGTGCCAGTAGTATCGGGGGGCCGAGGAACACTGAAGCTTTCTTT. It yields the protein CASSIGGPRNTEAFF.

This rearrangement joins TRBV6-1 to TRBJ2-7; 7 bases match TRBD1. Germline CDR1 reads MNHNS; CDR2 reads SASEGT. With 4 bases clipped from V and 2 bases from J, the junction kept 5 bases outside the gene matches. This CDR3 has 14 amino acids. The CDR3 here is CASSARTGAYEQYF. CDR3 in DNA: TGTGCCAGCAGTGCCCGGACAGGAGCCTACGAGCAGTACTTC.

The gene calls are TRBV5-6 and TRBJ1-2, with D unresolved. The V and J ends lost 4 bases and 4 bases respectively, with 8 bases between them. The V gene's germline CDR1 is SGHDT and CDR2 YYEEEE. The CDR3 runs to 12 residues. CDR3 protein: CASSLVFYGYTF. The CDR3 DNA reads TGTGCCAGCAGCCTAGTTTTCTATGGCTACACCTTC.

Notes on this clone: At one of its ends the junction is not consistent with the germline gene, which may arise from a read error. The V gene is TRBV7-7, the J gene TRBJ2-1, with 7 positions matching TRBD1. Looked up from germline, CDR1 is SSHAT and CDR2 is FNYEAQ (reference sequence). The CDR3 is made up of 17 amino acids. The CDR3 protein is CASSLGPPGTAYNEQFF. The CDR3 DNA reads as TGTGCTAGCAGCTTAGGTCCCCCCGGGACAGCTTACAATGAGCAGTTCTTC.

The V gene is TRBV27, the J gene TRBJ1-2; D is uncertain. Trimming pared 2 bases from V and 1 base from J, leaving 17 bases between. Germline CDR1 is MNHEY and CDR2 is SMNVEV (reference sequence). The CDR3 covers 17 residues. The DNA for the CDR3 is TGTGCCAGCAGTTTACGGGGAGCCCAAGTCTTTAACTATGGCTACACCTTC. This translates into CASSLRGAQVFNYGYTF.

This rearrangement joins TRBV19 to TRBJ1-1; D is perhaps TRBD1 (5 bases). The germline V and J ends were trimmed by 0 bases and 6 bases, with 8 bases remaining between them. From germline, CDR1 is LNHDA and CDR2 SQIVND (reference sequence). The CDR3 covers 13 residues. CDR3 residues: CASSIDPGAEAFF. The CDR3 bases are TGTGCCAGTAGTATAGATCCGGGGGCTGAAGCTTTCTTT.

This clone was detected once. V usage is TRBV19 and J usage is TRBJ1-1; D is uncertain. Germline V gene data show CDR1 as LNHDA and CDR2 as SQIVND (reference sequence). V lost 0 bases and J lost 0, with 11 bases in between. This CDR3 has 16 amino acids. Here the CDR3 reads CASSIEQNGMNTEAFF. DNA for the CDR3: TGTGCCAGTAGTATAGAACAGAACGGAATGAACACTGAAGCTTTCTTT. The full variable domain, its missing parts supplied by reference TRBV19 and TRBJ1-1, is DGGITQSPKYLFRKEGQNVTLSCEQNLNHDAMYWYRQDPGQGLRLIYYSQIVNDFQKGDIAEGYSVSREKKESFPLTVTSAQKNPTAFYLCASSIEQNGMNTEAFFGQGTRLTVV.

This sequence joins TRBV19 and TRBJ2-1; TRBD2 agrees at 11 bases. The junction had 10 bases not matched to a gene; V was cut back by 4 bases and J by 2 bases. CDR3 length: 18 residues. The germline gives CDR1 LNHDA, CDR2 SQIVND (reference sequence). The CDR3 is CASSTLLAGDLPYNEQFF. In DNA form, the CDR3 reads TGTGCCAGTAGTACCTTACTAGCGGGGGACCTCCCCTACAATGAGCAGTTCTTC.

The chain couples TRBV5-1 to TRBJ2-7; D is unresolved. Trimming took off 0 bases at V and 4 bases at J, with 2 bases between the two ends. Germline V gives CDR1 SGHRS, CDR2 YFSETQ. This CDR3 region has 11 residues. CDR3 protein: CASSLAYEQYF. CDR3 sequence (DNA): TGCGCCAGCAGCTTGGCATACGAGCAGTACTTC. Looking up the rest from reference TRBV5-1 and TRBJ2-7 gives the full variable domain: KAGVTQTPRYLIKTRGQQVTLSCSPISGHRSVSWYQQTPGQGLQFLFEYFSETQRNKGNFPGRFSGRQFSNSRSEMNVSTLELGDSALYLCASSLAYEQYFGPGTRLTVT.

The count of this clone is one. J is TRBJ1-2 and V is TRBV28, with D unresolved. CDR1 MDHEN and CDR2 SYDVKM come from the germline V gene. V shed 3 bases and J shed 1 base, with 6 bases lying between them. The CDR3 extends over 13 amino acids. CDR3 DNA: TGTGCCAGCAGTTTCCGGGTTAACTATGGCTACACCTTC. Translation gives CASSFRVNYGYTF.